This T cell receptor beta chain was obtained from a study of shared clonotypes between healthy human individuals. Germline V gene sequence: CDR1 SQVTM, CDR2 ANQGSEA. Trimming at V came to 6 bases and at J to 5 bases, leaving 4 bases not matched to a gene. The length of the CDR3 is 12 residues. In the case of this clone: The same CDR3 is also encoded by other DNA sequences in this sample.

Sequencing was performed with immunoSEQ multiplex PCR; in TCRdb, only in-frame clones are kept and a portion is missing. The sample has under 1,100,000 clones, around 74% seen once. This chain connects TRBV29-1 to TRBJ1-5; 7 bases map to TRBD1. The material sequenced was memory CD4+ T cells sorted from blood. Subset noted: CD45RA-negative fraction. The source of this sequence is a man between 18 and 29 years old in good health. The CDR3 DNA reads as TGCAGCGTAAGGACAGGCGATCAGCCCCAGCATTTT. It is translated as CSVRTGDQPQHF. Full variable domain (missing parts from reference TRBV29-1 and TRBJ1-5): SAVISQKPSRDICQRGTSLTIQCQVDSQVTMMFWYRQQPGQSLTLIATANQGSEATYESGFVIDKFPISRPNLTFSTLTVSNMSPEDSSIYLCSVRTGDQPQHFGDGTRLSIL.